This T cell receptor beta chain was identified during a study of cytomegalovirus exposure and HLA in healthy donors. Overall study findings and caveats: Earlier analysis found most TCR beta V segments productive about 90% or about 30% of the time. Across all donors, roughly uniform sequencing depth was an assumption of the presence/absence analyses.

The CDR3 length is 16 residues. The V gene lost 4 bases and the J gene lost 6 bases, with 19 bases spanning the gap. From germline, CDR1 is SGDLS and CDR2 YYNGEE. With regard to this clone: The antigen is undetermined.

The primer mix had 60 Vbeta and 13 Jbeta primers. Clones were read by immunoSEQ multiplex PCR, and TCRdb kept only the in-frame ones, dropping some. Listed are tens of thousands of clones; under 7% falls within the top ten. The chain has TRBV9 and TRBJ2-2; D is perhaps TRBD2 (5 bases). The specimen sequenced was PBMCs. The source of this sequence is a man in his thirties or forties in good health and CMV-seropositive. CDR3 loop: CASSPRNPFSAGELFF. DNA for the CDR3: TGTGCCAGCAGCCCCCGCAACCCATTTAGCGCCGGGGAGCTGTTTTTT.